This is a list of T cell receptor beta chains from one sample in a study of T cell responses to AZD1222 COVID-19 vaccine. The method was immunoSEQ multiplex PCR; TCRdb's version includes in-frame clones alone and lacks a portion of them. The sample has 150,000 or so clones, more than 85% seen once. Source: peripheral blood, taken on day 0 of AZD1222 vaccination. Every receptor here comes from an adult in good health. The CDR3 runs from the conserved cysteine through the conserved F or W. A D gene is named only where the DNA matches it firmly. Clone size is shown for a subset of rows, as once, few, many or a class of expanded clone.

size | length | D | J | V | DNA | CDR3
. | 13 | TRBD2 | TRBJ2-7 | TRBV12-3/TRBV12-4 | TGTGCCAGCAGTTTGGGGACTAGCTACGAGCAGTACTTC | CASSLGTSYEQYF
. | 14 | . | TRBJ1-5 | TRBV6-6 | TGTGCCAGCAGTTCTTCAGGGACGAGACAGCCCCAGCATTTT | CASSSSGTRQPQHF
. | 15 | . | TRBJ1-3 | TRBV6-2/TRBV6-3 | TGTGCCAGCAGTTACCTCGATCCTTGGAACAACACCATATATTTT | CASSYLDPWNNTIYF
. | 15 | TRBD1 | TRBJ1-2 | TRBV6-1 | TGTGCCAGTAGTGAGAGGGGGCGGCCAAGTTATGGCTACACCTTC | CASSERGRPSYGYTF
once | 13 | . | TRBJ2-7 | TRBV5-6 | TGTGCCAGCAGCTTGCCCGGACCCTACGAGCAGTACTTC | CASSLPGPYEQYF
. | 14 | TRBD1 | TRBJ1-5 | TRBV6-2/TRBV6-3 | TGTGCCAGCAGTTATACAGGGGGCAATCAGCCCCAGCATTTT | CASSYTGGNQPQHF
once | 15 | TRBD2 | TRBJ2-5 | TRBV5-6 | TGTGCCAGCAGCCCCCTAGCGGGAGCTGCGGAGACCCAGTACTTC | CASSPLAGAAETQYF
. | 14 | . | TRBJ1-1 | TRBV30 | TGTGCCTGGAGTGTCGGTAGCAGGAACACTGAAGCTTTCTTT | CAWSVGSRNTEAFF
. | 16 | . | TRBJ2-7 | TRBV5-1 | TGCGCCAGCAGCTCTGCCCGAGGGGCGGAATTGGACGAGCAGTACTTC | CASSSARGAELDEQYF
. | 13 | . | TRBJ2-5 | TRBV18 | TGTGCCAGCTCACCCGCCCCCCAAGAGACCCAGTACTTC | CASSPAPQETQYF
. | 11 | . | TRBJ2-7 | TRBV29-1 | TGCAGCGTTGACGAGAACGGCGAGCAGTACTTC | CSVDENGEQYF
once | 14 | . | TRBJ1-1 | TRBV10-3 | TGTGCCATCATTGAACCCGGGCACGACACTGAAGCTTTCTTT | CAIIEPGHDTEAFF
. | 16 | TRBD1 | TRBJ1-6 | TRBV19 | TGTGCCAGTAGTCCGAGACAGGGCTCCTATAATTCACCCCTCCACTTT | CASSPRQGSYNSPLHF
. | 13 | . | TRBJ2-3 | TRBV4-3 | TGCGCCAGCAGCCAAGATCGAGCGGTTACGCAGTATTTT | CASSQDRAVTQYF
. | 15 | TRBD1 | TRBJ2-7 | TRBV5-1 | TGCGCCAGCAAGCGGGACAGGGTGGGTCGTTACGAGCAGTACTTC | CASKRDRVGRYEQYF
. | 13 | . | TRBJ2-7 | TRBV28 | TGTGCCAGCAGTTATACGCACTCCTACGAGCAGTACTTC | CASSYTHSYEQYF
. | 13 | . | TRBJ2-1 | TRBV2 | TGTGCCAGCAGAATGGGTAGCGTCAATGAGCAGTTCTTC | CASRMGSVNEQFF
. | 13 | . | TRBJ1-2 | TRBV7-8 | TGTGCCAGCAGCTTGCAGGGACTCTATGGCTACACCTTC | CASSLQGLYGYTF
. | 15 | . | TRBJ1-1 | TRBV5-4 | TGTGCCAGCAGCTTGTATCGGACTCCTTGGGGTGAAGCTTTCTTT | CASSLYRTPWGEAFF
once | 14 | TRBD2 | TRBJ2-1 | TRBV7-8 | TGTGCCAGCAGCTTATATGGCGGGAGAAATGAGCAGTTCTTC | CASSLYGGRNEQFF
. | 14 | TRBD2 | TRBJ2-3 | TRBV28 | TGTGCCATCCGAGCGGGGACTAGCACAGATACGCAGTATTTT | CAIRAGTSTDTQYF
. | 16 | . | TRBJ1-5 | TRBV19 | TGTGCCAGCAAAAGGGGGGGGTTGTTTGACAATCAGCCCCAGCATTTT | CASKRGGLFDNQPQHF
. | 13 | . | TRBJ2-1 | TRBV12-3/TRBV12-4 | TGTGCCAGCAGTTCGACAGGACACAATGAGCAGTTCTTC | CASSSTGHNEQFF
. | 14 | . | TRBJ1-1 | TRBV6-2/TRBV6-3 | TGTGCCAGCAGCTGGGACGTAGGGAACACTGAAGCTTTCTTT | CASSWDVGNTEAFF
. | 13 | . | TRBJ1-1 | TRBV28 | TGTGCCAGCAGGAGGAGTGGGGTGGCTGAAGCTTTCTTT | CASRRSGVAEAFF
once | 17 | . | TRBJ2-7 | TRBV19 | TGTGCCAGTAGTACCATATCGACAGGACTGCCTGGGGGAGAGCAGTACTTC | CASSTISTGLPGGEQYF
. | 14 | . | TRBJ2-7 | TRBV28 | TGTGCCAGCAGTCTTCCCCCAGACTCTTACGAGCAGTACTTC | CASSLPPDSYEQYF
. | 12 | . | TRBJ1-1 | TRBV11-3 | TGTGCCAGCAGCTTAGCGTCATCTGAAGCTTTCTTT | CASSLASSEAFF